This paragraph covers one T cell receptor beta chain sequence. The CDR3 has 16 residues. Per the germline V gene, CDR1 is ENHRY and CDR2 is SYGVKD. V dropped 1 base and J dropped 7; count of bases not matched to a gene: 8. In the PCR, 60 Vbeta and 13 Jbeta primers were used. Produced via immunoSEQ multiplex PCR; TCRdb's table is partial and in-frame only. The table lists around 180,000 clones, around 80% of them singletons. The data are from a study of cytomegalovirus exposure and HLA in healthy donors. This TCR was sampled from a girl aged 2 to 10 in good health and CMV-seropositive. The chain links TRBV10-3 to TRBJ2-7; 12 bases match TRBD2. Sequencing input: PBMCs. This CDR3 reads CAISEYRGLAGTEQYF. In nucleotides, the CDR3 is TGTGCCATCAGTGAGTACAGAGGACTAGCGGGGACAGAGCAGTACTTC.